Below, 12 T cell receptor beta chains from the same sample are listed, as sequenced in a study of PD-L1 blockade in urothelial cancer. Time point of the sample: pretreatment peripheral blood. The assay was immunoSEQ multiplex PCR, and TCRdb's table has in-frame clones only and misses some. This sample has roughly 63,000 clones, with roughly 79% found just once. The source material was PBMCs, sampled around atezolizumab (anti-PD-L1) treatment. These receptor sequences come from a man aged 70-80 years with urothelial cancer.

This clone has a handful of counts. V and J are TRBV19 and TRBJ2-7, with D unresolved. This CDR3 comprises 11 residues. Germline CDR1 LNHDA, CDR2 SQIVND (reference sequence). V was clipped by 6 bases and J by 5 bases, with 8 bases between them. CDR3 DNA: TGTGCCAGTAGGGATCGGGACGAGCAGTACTTC. It encodes CASRDRDEQYF.

The chain recombines TRBV2 with TRBJ2-7, with 10 bases lining up with TRBD1. This CDR3 contains 14 residues. From germline, CDR1 is SNHLY and CDR2 FYNNEI. The V segment lost 6 bases and the J segment 6 bases; nucleotides outside the gene matches: 8. Written as DNA, the CDR3 is TGTGCCAGCAGGGGGACAGGGGAGGCAGGCGAGCAGTACTTC. Protein: CASRGTGEAGEQYF. Drawing the rest from reference TRBV2 and TRBJ2-7, the complete variable domain is EPEVTQTPSHQVTQMGQEVILRCVPISNHLYFYWYRQILGQKVEFLVSFYNNEISEKSEIFDDQFSVERPDGSNFTLKIRSTKLEDSAMYFCASRGTGEAGEQYFGPGTRLTVT.

The V gene is TRBV5-1, the J gene TRBJ1-2; D is undetermined. Trimming removed 0 bases at V and 2 bases at J, with 5 bases between. The CDR3 spans 13 residues. Per the germline V gene, CDR1 is SGHRS and CDR2 is YFSETQ. The CDR3 DNA follows: TGCGCCAGCAGCTTGGACGGGAACTATGGCTACACCTTC. As protein: CASSLDGNYGYTF.

The chain employs TRBV7-6 and TRBJ2-5; 10 bases are shared with TRBD2. The CDR3 totals 15 residues. Germline CDR1 SGHVS, CDR2 FNYEAQ. After removal of 5 bases from V and 2 bases from J, the junction contained 5 bases not matched to a gene. The CDR3 sequence: CASSQGLAYQETQYF. The CDR3 region has the DNA TGTGCCAGCAGCCAGGGACTAGCGTATCAAGAGACCCAGTACTTC. Variable domain in full (rest from reference TRBV7-6 and TRBJ2-5): GAGVSQSPRYKVTKRGQDVALRCDPISGHVSLYWYRQALGQGPEFLTYFNYEAQQDKSGLPNDRFSAERPEGSISTLTIQRTEQRDSAMYRCASSQGLAYQETQYFGPGTRLLVL.

This clone was recorded a few times. The V gene is TRBV10-3, the J gene TRBJ2-5, with a weak D call TRBD2 (6 bases). CDR1 is ENHRY and CDR2 is SYGVKD in the germline V gene. The CDR3 extends over 16 amino acids. Trimming cost V 2 bases and J 2 bases, with 15 bases left between them. The CDR3 region has the DNA TGTGCCATCAGTGAGCTGCGGGGATCCCCACAAGAGACCCAGTACTTC. As protein: CAISELRGSPQETQYF.

The chain couples TRBV10-3 to TRBJ2-7; tentative D call: TRBD1 (6 bases). V was pared by 4 bases and J by 5 bases, with 15 bases between. Germline loops: CDR1 ENHRY, CDR2 SYGVKD. The CDR3 spans 14 residues. Here the CDR3 reads CAISGGLYSDEQYF. The CDR3 nucleotides read TGTGCCATCAGTGGGGGGCTATATAGCGACGAGCAGTACTTC.

J is TRBJ1-6 and V is TRBV5-5; D gene uncertain. Trimming left V 0 bases short and J 7 bases short, with 14 bases between. Germline-derived CDR1 and CDR2 are SGHKS and YYEKEE (reference sequence). The CDR3 contains 16 residues. The CDR3 is CASSLGWSSGNSPLHF. In DNA, the CDR3 is TGTGCCAGCAGCTTGGGTTGGTCCTCGGGGAATTCACCCCTCCACTTT. Using reference TRBV5-5 and TRBJ1-6 for the parts outside the CDR3, the full variable domain is DAGVTQSPTHLIKTRGQQVTLRCSPISGHKSVSWYQQVLGQGPQFIFQYYEKEERGRGNFPDRFSARQFPNYSSELNVNALLLGDSALYLCASSLGWSSGNSPLHFGNGTRLTVT.

V gene TRBV5-1 combines with J gene TRBJ2-1, with 9 bases lining up with TRBD1. The CDR3 consists of 15 residues. Germline CDR1 reads SGHRS; CDR2 reads YFSETQ. V gave up 3 bases and J gave up 3 bases; unmatched junction bases: 4. The CDR3 DNA reads as TGCGCCAGCAGCTCCCGGACAGGGGACTACAATGAGCAGTTCTTC. It codes for CASSSRTGDYNEQFF.

V gene TRBV28 combines with J gene TRBJ2-3, with D perhaps TRBD2 (5 bases). Trimming removed 1 base at V and 1 base at J, with 12 bases between. Germline values: CDR1 MDHEN, CDR2 SYDVKM. The CDR3 sequence is 16 residues long. The CDR3 region has the DNA TGTGCCAGCAGTTTATCTAGCCTCATAGGCACAGATACGCAGTATTTT. Protein product: CASSLSSLIGTDTQYF.

The chain is built from TRBV29-1 and TRBJ2-1, with a possible D match to TRBD2 (5 bases). Trimming left V 3 bases short and J 3 bases short, with 12 bases between. Germline CDR1 is SQVTM and CDR2 is ANQGSEA. The CDR3 contains 14 residues. The DNA for the CDR3 is TGCAGCGTTGAGCTAGCTACCCTCTACAATGAGCAGTTCTTC. It yields the protein CSVELATLYNEQFF.

V is TRBV30 and J is TRBJ2-1, with D possibly being TRBD2 (5 bases). CDR1 GTSNPN and CDR2 SVGIG come from the germline V gene (reference sequence). Between the trimmed V and J ends, which lost 0 bases and 6 bases, there was a span of 15 bases. The CDR3 is 15 amino acids. CDR3 nucleotides: TGTGCCTGGAGTGTACGAGGGATGTTTGGCAATGAGCAGTTCTTC. It translates to CAWSVRGMFGNEQFF.

The rearrangement links TRBV27 to TRBJ2-7, with TRBD1 matching over 10 bases. The germline V gene encodes CDR1 MNHEY and CDR2 SMNVEV (reference sequence). The CDR3 totals 16 residues. V lost 1 base to trimming and J lost 1 base; unmatched junction nucleotides: 4. CDR3 sequence (DNA): TGTGCCAGCAGTTTATTAGGACAGGGGGGATCCTACGAGCAGTACTTC. The encoded protein is CASSLLGQGGSYEQYF.